This T cell receptor (beta chain) was documented in a study of vaccination and CD4 T cells after COVID-19. The overall study: The interval from dose two to post-vaccine sampling had a median of 72 days, and it ranged from 14 to 241. Researchers treated control cultures with a CEFX pool, an HIV-1 Nef pool, or no peptide. Findings of the study overall: Spike mono-reactivity was evident in 304 of the 307 vaccine-specific clones derived from convalescent patients.

Treatment here: approximately 10-day PBMC culture with coronavirus spike peptide pools or control peptides (ViraFEST assay). There were positive PCR dates ranging from March to December 2020, all predating US Alpha, Beta and Delta variants. With the Oncomine TCR Beta short-read assay, DNA from cultured CD4+ T cells was sequenced. MiXCR was run by TCRdb on the PCR reads, yielding one entry per CDR3 protein. The table shows 7,100 or so distinct CDR3 sequences, with about three quarters occurring only once. A remark on this clonotype: The antigen remains undetermined.

The sequencing input was CD4+ T cells from blood, cultured in vitro. This sequence originates from a human donor who had recovered from COVID-19.

The CDR3 nucleotides read TGCAGTGCTTGGACCGGAGACGAGCAGTACTTC. It specifies CSAWTGDEQYF. This chain links TRBV20-1 with TRBJ2-7; D call uncertain. Trimming shortened V by 5 bases and J by 5 bases, and 10 bases separated the two germline ends. Germline lookup yields CDR1 DFQATT and CDR2 SNEGSKA (reference sequence). CDR3 length equals 11 residues.